A single T cell receptor beta chain is shown here with its context. What it recognizes is unknown. Assay: immunoSEQ multiplex PCR; the TCRdb copy retains only in-frame clones and omits some. The sample carries about 65,000 clones, 70% to 90% recorded once. Germline V CDR1 and CDR2: SGHTS, YDEGEE. The CDR3 covers 13 residues. Between the trimmed V and J ends, which lost 2 bases and 6 bases, there was a span of 11 bases. This entry comes from a study of a mutant IDH1 vaccine in newly diagnosed glioma. Study background: Eight vaccine injections were given to patients in weeks 1, 3, 5, 7, 11, 15, 19 and 23. Points from the study as a whole: Vaccine-induced immune responses were detected in roughly 92% of patients.

The time point here: week 23, last vaccination. The content of each vaccine dose was 300 ug of mutant IDH1 20-mer peptide, and topical imiquimod accompanied it. Source: PBMCs, taken from a glioma patient whose treatment included an IDH1 peptide vaccine. The rearrangement uses TRBV5-8 and TRBJ1-1; the D gene is possibly TRBD1 (6 bases). The source is a man aged 30-40 years with glioma. The CDR3 is CASSLQGTAEAFF. The CDR3 region has the DNA TGTGCCAGCAGCTTACAGGGCACGGCTGAAGCTTTCTTT.